These T cell receptor beta chains were read from a single sample in a study of blood T cell repertoires in COVID-19. Using immunoSEQ multiplex PCR, the repertoire was profiled, and TCRdb retains in-frame clones only, with some absent. The table lists 200,000 to 250,000 clones, about 84% of them singletons, with around 4.7% in the top ten. Material for sequencing was PBMCs or T cells enriched from blood (not recorded which). Every receptor here comes from a man aged 25-40 years with acute COVID-19. The CDR3 runs from the conserved cysteine through the conserved F or W. A D gene is named only where the DNA matches it firmly. The listing skips clone size in some rows; elsewhere it reads once, few, many or a size class.

D gene	clone size	J gene	V gene	CDR3 protein	CDR3 DNA
-	few	TRBJ1-5	TRBV5-5	CASSLEAGSGQPQHF	TGTGCCAGCAGCCTTGAAGCGGGGTCCGGTCAGCCCCAGCATTTT
TRBD2	-	TRBJ2-3	TRBV4-1	CASSQNQRGTDTQYF	TGCGCCAGCAGCCAAAACCAGCGGGGGACAGATACGCAGTATTTT
TRBD1	-	TRBJ2-2	TRBV18	CASSPTGTGELFF	TGTGCCAGCTCACCGACAGGGACCGGGGAGCTGTTTTTT
-	-	TRBJ1-1	TRBV6-2/TRBV6-3	CASSTLNRVDEAFF	TGTGCCAGCAGTACCCTGAACAGGGTCGATGAAGCTTTCTTT
TRBD1	-	TRBJ1-2	TRBV19	CASSMRQGANYGYTF	TGTGCCAGTAGTATGAGACAGGGGGCTAACTATGGCTACACCTTC
-	few	TRBJ1-1	TRBV6-5	CASSRSPVAEAFF	TGTGCCAGCTCGCGTAGCCCGGTGGCTGAAGCTTTCTTT
-	-	TRBJ1-1	TRBV12-5	CASGPRGRNTEAFF	TGTGCTAGTGGCCCGAGAGGGCGGAACACTGAAGCTTTCTTT
TRBD1	-	TRBJ2-5	TRBV28	CASSWQTGTETQYF	TGTGCCAGCAGTTGGCAGACAGGGACCGAGACCCAGTACTTC
-	-	TRBJ1-1	TRBV30	CAWNPGQFTEAFF	TGTGCCTGGAATCCAGGCCAATTCACTGAAGCTTTCTTT
-	-	TRBJ2-7	TRBV5-1	CASSFEIGYEQYF	TGCGCCAGCAGCTTCGAGATCGGGTACGAGCAGTACTTC
-	-	TRBJ1-6	TRBV13	CASSYGQNSPLHF	TGTGCCAGCAGCTATGGACAGAATTCACCCCTCCACTTT
TRBD1	-	TRBJ1-1	TRBV27	CASSLAQGASRTEAFF	TGTGCCAGCAGTTTAGCGCAGGGGGCCAGTCGAACTGAAGCTTTCTTT
-	-	TRBJ2-1	TRBV2	CASRPGTHNEQFF	TGTGCCAGCAGGCCCGGGACTCACAATGAGCAGTTCTTC
-	-	TRBJ1-5	TRBV27	CASSPKPSNQPQHF	TGTGCCAGCAGCCCAAAGCCAAGCAATCAGCCCCAGCATTTT
-	-	TRBJ2-5	TRBV28	CASEGVLLTQYF	TGTGCCTCAGAGGGAGTTCTCTTGACCCAGTACTTC
-	-	TRBJ1-1	TRBV6-5	CASSYSRGNTEAFF	TGTGCCAGCAGTTACTCTCGGGGGAACACTGAAGCTTTCTTT
TRBD2	-	TRBJ2-1	TRBV5-1	CASSLRGGGYNEQFF	TGCGCCAGCAGCTTGAGAGGCGGGGGTTACAATGAGCAGTTCTTC
-	-	TRBJ1-1	TRBV30	CARDGRDTEAFF	TGTGCCCGGGACGGTCGGGACACTGAAGCTTTCTTT
TRBD2	-	TRBJ2-3	TRBV24-1	CATSDSGGATDTQYF	TGTGCCACCAGCGATAGCGGGGGGGCCACAGATACGCAGTATTTT
-	-	TRBJ1-1	TRBV5-4	CASSLGRGAFF	TGTGCCAGCAGCTTGGGGAGAGGGGCTTTCTTT
TRBD1	few	TRBJ2-2	TRBV6-1	CASSAAGQVYTGELFF	TGTGCCAGCAGTGCGGCGGGACAGGTGTACACCGGGGAGCTGTTTTTT
TRBD1	-	TRBJ1-1	TRBV6-5	CAVRTGGINTEAFF	TGTGCCGTCCGGACAGGGGGGATCAACACTGAAGCTTTCTTT
-	-	TRBJ1-2	TRBV5-1	CASSLSGLEGRVHYGYTF	TGCGCCAGCAGCTTGTCCGGTCTGGAGGGTAGGGTCCACTATGGCTACACCTTC
TRBD1	once	TRBJ1-1	TRBV9	CASSVAAAGGTEAFF	TGTGCCAGCAGCGTAGCCGCTGCAGGGGGCACTGAAGCTTTCTTT
-	-	TRBJ1-6	TRBV19	CASSPSRSYNSPLHF	TGTGCCAGTAGTCCCAGTCGCTCCTATAATTCACCCCTCCACTTT
-	-	TRBJ1-3	TRBV19	CASSVFGRGNTIYF	TGTGCCAGTAGCGTATTCGGTCGTGGAAACACCATATATTTT
-	-	TRBJ2-1	TRBV5-1	CASSLEGVNEQFF	TGCGCCAGCAGCTTGGAGGGGGTCAATGAGCAGTTCTTC
TRBD1	-	TRBJ1-2	TRBV13	CASSLNRDRGNYGYTF	TGTGCCAGCAGCTTAAACAGGGACAGGGGAAACTATGGCTACACCTTC
TRBD1	-	TRBJ2-7	TRBV13	CASSATGDRGYEQYF	TGTGCCAGCAGCGCCACCGGGGACAGGGGCTACGAGCAGTACTTC
TRBD2	few	TRBJ2-1	TRBV2	CASFSPLAGGGNEQFF	TGTGCCAGCTTTTCTCCCTTAGCGGGGGGAGGGAATGAGCAGTTCTTC
-	-	TRBJ1-4	TRBV7-3	CASALEREVEKLFF	TGTGCCAGCGCCCTGGAGAGAGAGGTTGAAAAACTGTTTTTT
-	-	TRBJ1-1	TRBV14	CASSQLPGNTEAFF	TGTGCCAGCAGCCAACTCCCGGGGAACACTGAAGCTTTCTTT
TRBD1	-	TRBJ1-1	TRBV2	CAGSKGQGSTEAFF	TGTGCCGGATCGAAGGGACAGGGGAGCACTGAAGCTTTCTTT
-	-	TRBJ1-1	TRBV29-1	CSDVRGKNEAFF	TGCAGCGATGTCAGAGGGAAGAATGAAGCTTTCTTT
-	-	TRBJ1-2	TRBV12-3/TRBV12-4	CASSQPGAGGYTF	TGTGCCAGCAGCCAACCAGGGGCAGGGGGCTACACCTTC
-	once	TRBJ1-5	TRBV5-5	CASSLEQGSNQPQHF	TGTGCCAGCAGCTTGGAGCAGGGTAGCAATCAGCCCCAGCATTTT
-	-	TRBJ1-1	TRBV12-5	CASGLAPAGTHNTEAFF	TGTGCTAGTGGTTTAGCGCCAGCGGGGACACACAACACTGAAGCTTTCTTT
-	-	TRBJ2-3	TRBV10-1	CASSEAGALVGDTQYF	TGCGCCAGCAGTGAGGCGGGGGCCCTAGTTGGAGATACGCAGTATTTT
-	-	TRBJ2-2	TRBV19	CAIMGVDSLNTGELFF	TGTGCCATCATGGGCGTGGACAGTTTGAACACCGGGGAGCTGTTTTTT